This section outlines one TCR beta chain sequence together with its context. These data originate in a study of blood T cell repertoires in COVID-19. Study information: The origin of the acute and convalescent COVID-19 samples was the United States, Italy and Spain. The cDNA or gDNA used as material had been derived from T cells, B-cell-depleted T cells, or PBMCs.

From germline, CDR1 is LNHDA and CDR2 SQIVND (reference sequence). The CDR3 is made up of 16 amino acids. Trimming removed 11 bases from V and 4 bases from J; junction bases left unmatched: 12. Methods used by the authors: Quantification of nucleated cells was approximated via reference gene primer amplification. TCRdb's table, derived via immunoSEQ multiplex PCR, lists solely in-frame clones and lacks some. The V and J calls and clone size come from that table; D and trimming were worked out from the DNA. The data show over 200,000 clones, around 89% seen once. J is TRBJ1-6 and V is TRBV19; 9 bases match TRBD1. The specimen sequenced was peripheral blood. The source of this sequence is a man aged 55 to 70 who had recovered from COVID-19. In DNA form, the CDR3 reads TGTGCCGCTACAGGGGGCGGCTTATTTTATAATTCACCCCTCCACTTT. This sequence encodes CAATGGGLFYNSPLHF.